The 8 T cell receptor beta chains presented below share a single source sample, sequenced in a study of read filtering for tumor transcriptome and immune sequencing. This library used 300 to 450 ng RNA and molecular barcoded adaptors spanning alpha/delta and beta/gamma chains. Using its own MiXCR run on the reads, TCRdb lists one record per CDR3 protein. Of 75,000 to 90,000 distinct CDR3 sequences in the sample, around 12% were seen once. The sample taken for sequencing was a population of CD138-negative cells sorted from bone marrow. These receptor sequences come from a donor older than 35 with multiple myeloma.

This clonotype was counted a few times. V gene TRBV24-1 combines with J gene TRBJ2-7; a possible D gene is TRBD2 (6 bases). The CDR3 totals 16 residues. Trimming stripped 0 bases from V and 9 bases from J, with 20 bases between. Germline CDR1 reads KGHDR; CDR2 reads SFDVKD. The CDR3, as DNA: TGTGCCACCAGTGATTTGGGTAGCGGTCCCCCCTGGGGGCAGTACTTC. Translation gives CATSDLGSGPPWGQYF.

This clonotype showed up many times. This chain links TRBV11-3 with TRBJ2-7; D tentatively reads TRBD1 or TRBD2 (5 bases each). This CDR3 has 13 amino acids. V was clipped by 10 bases and J by 2 bases, with 15 bases between them. Germline loops: CDR1 SGHNT, CDR2 YENEEA. CDR3 region: CATTAGTTYEQYF. CDR3 in DNA: TGTGCCACTACGGCAGGGACCACCTACGAGCAGTACTTC.

This clonotype was recorded a few times. This clone may be a read error of a much larger clone one base away. The rearrangement links TRBV12-3 or TRBV12-4 to TRBJ2-1; TRBD1 matches 8 bases. CDR3 size: 15 residues. CDR3 in DNA: TGTGCCAGCAGGCCCGACAGGGGCTCCTACAATGGGCAGTTCTTC. It translates to CASRPDRGSYNGQFF.

This clonotype was seen repeatedly, ten times or more. V is TRBV5-1 and J is TRBJ2-7, with D perhaps matching TRBD1 (6 bases). With 5 bases removed from V and 3 bases from J, the gap between germline ends came to 15 bases. This CDR3 is 14 amino acids long. Germline CDR1 is SGHRS and CDR2 is YFSETQ. CDR3 sequence (DNA): TGCGCCAGCAGTCTTGACAGGAATCTCTACGAGCAGTACTTC. Translated, it gives CASSLDRNLYEQYF.

This clonotype was counted at least ten times. V is TRBV6-1 and J is TRBJ2-1; 12 positions agree with TRBD2. The germline V gene has CDR1 MNHNS and CDR2 SASEGT. V was pared by 6 bases and J by 2 bases, with 8 bases of the junction left unmatched. The CDR3 sequence is 17 residues long. The CDR3 reads CASRKTSGSLTYNEQFF. CDR3 nucleotides: TGTGCCAGCAGGAAGACTAGCGGGAGCTTAACCTACAATGAGCAGTTCTTC.

There are many counts of this clonotype. V is TRBV5-1 and J is TRBJ1-5; 11 bases are a match to TRBD1. V trimming: 0 bases; J trimming: 7 bases; junction bases outside the gene matches: 6. The germline gives CDR1 SGHRS, CDR2 YFSETQ. This CDR3 region has 16 residues. The CDR3 protein is CASSLGTGGTRQPQHF. CDR3 in DNA: TGCGCCAGCAGCTTGGGGACAGGGGGCACCAGGCAGCCCCAGCATTTT.

This clonotype was seen ten or more times. V and J are TRBV11-2 and TRBJ2-5; either TRBD1 or TRBD2 may supply D (7 bases each). V lost 4 bases to trimming and J lost 3 bases, with 15 bases between them. CDR1 SGHAT and CDR2 FQNNGV come from the germline V gene. This CDR3 is built from 15 residues. This chain's CDR3 is CASSYRQGGEETQYF. Here the CDR3 DNA reads TGTGCCAGCAGCTACCGACAGGGAGGGGAAGAGACCCAGTACTTC.

Here the CDR3 reads CASSLESPGGTYEQYF. In DNA form, the CDR3 reads TGTGCCAGCAGCTTAGAGAGCCCCGGCGGCACCTACGAGCAGTACTTC. This chain connects TRBV11-1 to TRBJ2-7; D is undetermined. This CDR3 is 16 amino acids long. CDR1 and CDR2 (germline): SGHAT, FQDESV (reference sequence). The ends were cut back, 1 base at V and 2 bases at J, with 15 bases in the middle.